A single sample gave rise to the 9 T cell receptor beta chains below, sequenced in a study of T cell repertoires in cytomegalovirus infection. Using its own MiXCR run on the reads, TCRdb lists one record per CDR3 protein. The data hold fewer than 550,000 distinct CDR3 sequences, with approximately 15% observed a single time. Sample: CD8+ T cells from PBMCs. These receptors all come from a human donor in good health (CMV status not recorded). Some clones in this sample may be carry-over from other donors' samples.

V gene TRBV5-5 combines with J gene TRBJ2-1, with TRBD1 matching 8 bases. CDR3 length: 16 residues. Losses at the gene ends were 4 bases for V and 0 bases for J; bases not matched to a gene: 6. Germline V CDR1 and CDR2: SGHKS, YYEKEE (reference sequence). CDR3 region: CASSQTGATSYNEQFF. DNA of the CDR3: TGTGCCAGCAGCCAGACAGGGGCCACCTCCTACAATGAGCAGTTCTTC.

The CDR3 region has the DNA TGTGCCAGCAGTTTATCGGCAGGGGCAGATGAGCAGTTCTTC. The encoded protein is CASSLSAGADEQFF. The V gene is TRBV27, the J gene TRBJ2-1; D possibly corresponds to TRBD1 (6 bases). Trimming took 0 bases from V and 8 from J, leaving 11 bases between them. The germline V gene has CDR1 MNHEY and CDR2 SMNVEV (reference sequence). CDR3 length: 14 residues.

The table lists this clonotype with many counts. The J gene is TRBJ2-7, the V gene TRBV7-2; the match to TRBD1 covers 8 bases. The CDR3 covers 15 residues. The germline V gene has CDR1 SGHTA and CDR2 FQGNSA. After removal of 2 bases from V and 4 bases from J, the junction contained 7 bases not matched to a gene. Here the CDR3 DNA reads TGTGCCAGCAGCTTATTTAGGGACAGGACTTACGAGCAGTACTTC. Encoded protein: CASSLFRDRTYEQYF.

This chain joins TRBV20-1 and TRBJ2-7, with D hard to call. CDR1 and CDR2 from the germline V gene are DFQATT and SNEGSKA (reference sequence). V was clipped by 3 bases and J by 1 base, with 19 bases between them. CDR3 length: 16 residues. The CDR3: CSASPAVGSPSYEQYF. Here the CDR3 DNA reads TGCAGTGCTAGCCCCGCCGTGGGCTCTCCGTCCTACGAGCAGTACTTC.

The V and J genes are TRBV30 and TRBJ1-1; D remains unclear. Deletions cut 1 base from V and 8 bases from J, with 14 bases between. The germline V gene has CDR1 GTSNPN and CDR2 SVGIG (reference sequence). This CDR3 is 13 amino acids long. CDR3 bases: TGTGCCTGGAGTGAAAGTAGGGAACAAGAAGCTTTCTTT. It codes for CAWSESREQEAFF.

The chain joins TRBV28 to TRBJ2-5, with 7 bases aligning to TRBD1. CDR1 and CDR2 from the germline V gene are MDHEN and SYDVKM. With 3 bases clipped from V and 2 bases from J, the junction kept 6 bases outside the gene matches. The CDR3 spans 15 residues. CDR3 DNA: TGTGCCAGCAGTTTTTGGGGACAGCGGCAAGAGACCCAGTACTTC. Its translation: CASSFWGQRQETQYF.

There are many counts of this clonotype. The V gene is TRBV6-5, the J gene TRBJ2-7, with TRBD1 matching 7 bases. After removal of 0 bases from V and 5 bases from J, the junction contained 1 base not matched to a gene. The CDR3 sequence is 13 residues long. Germline V gene sequence: CDR1 MNHEY, CDR2 SVGAGI. CDR3 nucleotide sequence: TGTGCCAGCAGTTACTCGCAGGGGGACGAGCAGTACTTC. Its protein product is CASSYSQGDEQYF.

Of note for this clonotype: One end of the junction is discordant with germline, which a read error may explain. This chain links TRBV6-8 with TRBJ1-1; no reliable D call. The CDR3 sequence is 14 residues long. CDR1 and CDR2 (germline): MNHGY, SAAAGT. In DNA, the CDR3 is TGTGCCAGCAGGTACTCACGCAGTAACACTGAAGCTTTCTTT. Residues: CASRYSRSNTEAFF.

The J gene is TRBJ2-3, the V gene TRBV30; a weak D match, TRBD2 (6 bases). The CDR3 has 15 amino acids. Trimming cost V 5 bases and J 3 bases, with 18 bases left between them. Germline CDR1 reads GTSNPN; CDR2 reads SVGIG (reference sequence). CDR3 amino acids: CAWGLWAGRTDTQYF. DNA of the CDR3: TGTGCCTGGGGTCTATGGGCAGGGAGGACAGATACGCAGTATTTT.